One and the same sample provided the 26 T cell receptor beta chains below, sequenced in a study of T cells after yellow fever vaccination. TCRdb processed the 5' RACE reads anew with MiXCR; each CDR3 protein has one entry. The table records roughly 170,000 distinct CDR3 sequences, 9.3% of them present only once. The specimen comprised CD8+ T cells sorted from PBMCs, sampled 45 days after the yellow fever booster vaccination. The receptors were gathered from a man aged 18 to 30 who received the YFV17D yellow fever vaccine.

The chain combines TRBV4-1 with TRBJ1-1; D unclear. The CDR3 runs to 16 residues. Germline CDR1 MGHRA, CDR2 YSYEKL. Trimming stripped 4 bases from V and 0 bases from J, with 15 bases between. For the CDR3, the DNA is TGCGCCAGCAGCCTACACACCTTATCGATGAACACTGAAGCTTTCTTT. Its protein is CASSLHTLSMNTEAFF.

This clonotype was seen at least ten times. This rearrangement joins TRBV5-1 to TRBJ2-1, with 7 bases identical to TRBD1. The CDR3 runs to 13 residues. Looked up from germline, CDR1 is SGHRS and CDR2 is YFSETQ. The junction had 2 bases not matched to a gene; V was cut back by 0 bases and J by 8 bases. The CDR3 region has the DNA TGCGCCAGCAGCTTGGGGACAGGATATGAGCAGTTCTTC. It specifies CASSLGTGYEQFF.

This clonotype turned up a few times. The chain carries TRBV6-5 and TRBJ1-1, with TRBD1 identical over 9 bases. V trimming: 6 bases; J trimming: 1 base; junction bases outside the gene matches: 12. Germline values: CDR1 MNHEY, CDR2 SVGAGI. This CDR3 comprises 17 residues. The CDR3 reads CASRRGGTGTENTEAFF. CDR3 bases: TGTGCCAGCAGACGTGGGGGGACAGGGACCGAGAACACTGAAGCTTTCTTT.

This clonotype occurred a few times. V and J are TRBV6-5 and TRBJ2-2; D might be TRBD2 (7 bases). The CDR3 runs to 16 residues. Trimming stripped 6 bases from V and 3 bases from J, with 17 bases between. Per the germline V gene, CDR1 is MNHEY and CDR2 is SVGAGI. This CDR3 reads CASSRGGGRDTGELFF. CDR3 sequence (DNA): TGTGCCAGCAGCCGGGGAGGGGGTCGAGACACCGGGGAGCTGTTTTTT.

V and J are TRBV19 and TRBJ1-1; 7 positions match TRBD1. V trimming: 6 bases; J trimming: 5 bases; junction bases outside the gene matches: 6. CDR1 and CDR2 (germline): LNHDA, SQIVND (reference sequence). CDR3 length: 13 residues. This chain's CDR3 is CASRGQPLTEAFF. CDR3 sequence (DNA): TGTGCCAGTAGGGGACAGCCGCTTACTGAAGCTTTCTTT.

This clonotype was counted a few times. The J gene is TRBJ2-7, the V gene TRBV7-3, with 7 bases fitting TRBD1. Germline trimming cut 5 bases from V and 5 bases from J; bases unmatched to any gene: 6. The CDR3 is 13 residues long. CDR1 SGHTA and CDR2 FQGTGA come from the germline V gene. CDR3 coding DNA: TGTGCCAGCAGCGCGACAGGGTGGAACGAGCAGTACTTC. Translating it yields CASSATGWNEQYF.

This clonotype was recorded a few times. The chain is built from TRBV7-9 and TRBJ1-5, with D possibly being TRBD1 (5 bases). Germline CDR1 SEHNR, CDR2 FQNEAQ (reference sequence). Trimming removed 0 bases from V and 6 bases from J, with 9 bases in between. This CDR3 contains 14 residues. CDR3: CASSLAGAGQPQHF. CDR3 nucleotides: TGTGCCAGCAGCTTAGCCGGGGCAGGTCAGCCCCAGCATTTT.

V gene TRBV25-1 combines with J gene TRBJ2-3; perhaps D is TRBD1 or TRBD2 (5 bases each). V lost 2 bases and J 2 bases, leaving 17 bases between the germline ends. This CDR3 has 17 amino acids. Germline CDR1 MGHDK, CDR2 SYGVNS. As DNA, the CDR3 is TGTGCCAGCAGTGAAGGGGGTGGGCTGCGAGCCACAGATACGCAGTATTTT. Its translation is CASSEGGGLRATDTQYF.

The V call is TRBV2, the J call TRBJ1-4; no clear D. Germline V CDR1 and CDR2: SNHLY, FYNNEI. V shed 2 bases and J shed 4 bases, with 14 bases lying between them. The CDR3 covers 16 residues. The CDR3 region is CASSERAAYGNEKLFF. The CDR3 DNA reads TGTGCCAGCAGTGAAAGGGCAGCTTATGGTAATGAAAAACTGTTTTTT.

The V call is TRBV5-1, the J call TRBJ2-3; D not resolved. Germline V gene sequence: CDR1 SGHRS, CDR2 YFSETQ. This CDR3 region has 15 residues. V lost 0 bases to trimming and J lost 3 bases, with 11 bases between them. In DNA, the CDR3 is TGCGCCAGCAGCTTGGCCCGGGTATGGACAGATACGCAGTATTTT. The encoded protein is CASSLARVWTDTQYF. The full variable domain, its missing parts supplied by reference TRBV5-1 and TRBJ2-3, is KAGVTQTPRYLIKTRGQQVTLSCSPISGHRSVSWYQQTPGQGLQFLFEYFSETQRNKGNFPGRFSGRQFSNSRSEMNVSTLELGDSALYLCASSLARVWTDTQYFGPGTRLTVL.

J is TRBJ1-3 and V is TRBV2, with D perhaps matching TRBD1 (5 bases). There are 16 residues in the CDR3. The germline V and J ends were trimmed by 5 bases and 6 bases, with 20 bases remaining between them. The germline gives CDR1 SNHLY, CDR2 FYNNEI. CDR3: CASSFQAGPTLNTIYF. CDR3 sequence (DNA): TGTGCCAGCAGTTTTCAAGCGGGACCTACCTTAAACACCATATATTTT.

In DNA, the CDR3 is TGTGCCAGCAGTTACAATCCAGAGACCTATGGCTACACCTTC. Protein sequence: CASSYNPETYGYTF. The chain carries TRBV6-2 or TRBV6-3 and TRBJ1-2; D not certain. CDR1 is MNHEY, CDR2 SVGEGT, per germline. Deletions cut 2 bases from V and 4 bases from J, with 11 bases between. The CDR3 spans 14 residues.

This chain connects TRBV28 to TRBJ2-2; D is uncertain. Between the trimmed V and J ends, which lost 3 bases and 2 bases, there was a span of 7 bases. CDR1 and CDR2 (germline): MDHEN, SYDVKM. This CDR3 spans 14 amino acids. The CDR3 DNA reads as TGTGCCAGCAGTTTTAGGTCCAACACCGGGGAGCTGTTTTTT. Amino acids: CASSFRSNTGELFF.

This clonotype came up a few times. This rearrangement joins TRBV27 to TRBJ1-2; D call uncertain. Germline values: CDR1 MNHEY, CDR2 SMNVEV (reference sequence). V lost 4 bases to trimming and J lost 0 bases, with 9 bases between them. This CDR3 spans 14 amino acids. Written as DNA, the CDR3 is TGTGCCAGCAGTTCCTACATGGCTAACTATGGCTACACCTTC. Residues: CASSSYMANYGYTF.

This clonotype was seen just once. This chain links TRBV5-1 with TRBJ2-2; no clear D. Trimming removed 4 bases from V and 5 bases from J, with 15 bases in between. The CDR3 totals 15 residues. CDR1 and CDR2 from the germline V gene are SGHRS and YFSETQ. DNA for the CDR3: TGCGCCAGCAGCCTGGACGGCGTGTGGACCGGGGAGCTGTTTTTT. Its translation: CASSLDGVWTGELFF.

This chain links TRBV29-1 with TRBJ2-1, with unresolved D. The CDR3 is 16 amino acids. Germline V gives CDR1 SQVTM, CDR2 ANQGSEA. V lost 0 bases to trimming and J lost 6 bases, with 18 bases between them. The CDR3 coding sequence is TGCAGCGTTGAAGATCTAGGGCTAGAATTTATCAATGAGCAGTTCTTC. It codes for CSVEDLGLEFINEQFF.

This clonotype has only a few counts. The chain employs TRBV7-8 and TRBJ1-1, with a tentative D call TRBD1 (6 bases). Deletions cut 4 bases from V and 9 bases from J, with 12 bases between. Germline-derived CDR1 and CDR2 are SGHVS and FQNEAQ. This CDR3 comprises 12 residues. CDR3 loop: CASSSYRVQAFF. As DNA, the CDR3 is TGTGCCAGCAGCTCTTACAGGGTTCAAGCTTTCTTT. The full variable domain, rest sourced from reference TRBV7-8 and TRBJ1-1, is GAGVSQSPRYKVAKRGQDVALRCDPISGHVSLFWYQQALGQGPEFLTYFQNEAQLDKSGLPSDRFFAERPEGSVSTLKIQRTQQEDSAVYLCASSSYRVQAFFGQGTRLTVV.

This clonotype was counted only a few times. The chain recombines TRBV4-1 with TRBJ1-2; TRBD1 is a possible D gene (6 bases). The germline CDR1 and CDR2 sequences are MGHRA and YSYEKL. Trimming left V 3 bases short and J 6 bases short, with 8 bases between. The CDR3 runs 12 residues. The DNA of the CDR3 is TGCGCCAGCAGCCAGAACAGGGATGGCTACACCTTC. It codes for CASSQNRDGYTF.

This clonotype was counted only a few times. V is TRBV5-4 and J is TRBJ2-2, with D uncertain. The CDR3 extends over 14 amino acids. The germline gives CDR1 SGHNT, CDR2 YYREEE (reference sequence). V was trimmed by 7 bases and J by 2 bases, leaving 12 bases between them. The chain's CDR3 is CASAIGPNTGELFF. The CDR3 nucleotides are TGTGCCAGCGCTATTGGCCCTAACACCGGGGAGCTGTTTTTT.

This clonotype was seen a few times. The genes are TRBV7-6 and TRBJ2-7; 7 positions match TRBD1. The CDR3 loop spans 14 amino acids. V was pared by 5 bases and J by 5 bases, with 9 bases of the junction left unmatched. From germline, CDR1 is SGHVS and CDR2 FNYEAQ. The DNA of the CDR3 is TGTGCCAGCAGCGCGCCGGGACAGCCCCACGAGCAGTACTTC. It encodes CASSAPGQPHEQYF.

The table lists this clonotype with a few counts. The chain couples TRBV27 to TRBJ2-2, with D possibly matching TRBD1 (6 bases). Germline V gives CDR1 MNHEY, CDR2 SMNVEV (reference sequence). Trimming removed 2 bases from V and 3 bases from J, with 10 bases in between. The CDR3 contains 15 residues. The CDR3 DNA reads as TGTGCCAGCAGTTTAGCAGGGGCGGACACCGGGGAGCTGTTTTTT. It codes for CASSLAGADTGELFF.

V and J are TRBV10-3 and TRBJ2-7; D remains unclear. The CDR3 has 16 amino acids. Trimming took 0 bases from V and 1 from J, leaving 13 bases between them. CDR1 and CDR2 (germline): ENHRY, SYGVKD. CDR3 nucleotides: TGTGCCATCAGTGAGTCGGTAGAAGTAAAATCCTACGAGCAGTACTTC. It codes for CAISESVEVKSYEQYF.

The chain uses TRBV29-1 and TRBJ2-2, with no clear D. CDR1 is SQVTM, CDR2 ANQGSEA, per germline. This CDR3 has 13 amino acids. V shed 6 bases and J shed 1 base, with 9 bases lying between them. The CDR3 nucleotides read TGCAGCGTCCCTTGGCAGAACACCGGGGAGCTGTTTTTT. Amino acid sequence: CSVPWQNTGELFF.

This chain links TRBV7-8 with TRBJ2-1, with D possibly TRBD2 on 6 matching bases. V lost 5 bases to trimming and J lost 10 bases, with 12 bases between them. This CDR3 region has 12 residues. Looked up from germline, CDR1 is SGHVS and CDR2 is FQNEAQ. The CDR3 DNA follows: TGTGCCAGCAGCCCGGGACTTGGCGAGCAGTTCTTC. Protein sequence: CASSPGLGEQFF.

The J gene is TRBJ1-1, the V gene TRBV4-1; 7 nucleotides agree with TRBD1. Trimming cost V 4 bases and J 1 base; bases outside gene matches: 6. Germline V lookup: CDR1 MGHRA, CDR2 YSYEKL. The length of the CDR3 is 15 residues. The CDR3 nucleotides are TGCGCCAGCAGCCCGTGGGGACAGTCGAACACTGAAGCTTTCTTT. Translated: CASSPWGQSNTEAFF.

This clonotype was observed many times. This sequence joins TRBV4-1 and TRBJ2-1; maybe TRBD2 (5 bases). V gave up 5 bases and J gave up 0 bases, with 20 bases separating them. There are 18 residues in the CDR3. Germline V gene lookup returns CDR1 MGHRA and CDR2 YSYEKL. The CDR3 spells CASSARGFTGGSYNEQFF. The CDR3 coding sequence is TGCGCCAGCAGCGCAAGAGGGTTTACCGGAGGCTCCTACAATGAGCAGTTCTTC.